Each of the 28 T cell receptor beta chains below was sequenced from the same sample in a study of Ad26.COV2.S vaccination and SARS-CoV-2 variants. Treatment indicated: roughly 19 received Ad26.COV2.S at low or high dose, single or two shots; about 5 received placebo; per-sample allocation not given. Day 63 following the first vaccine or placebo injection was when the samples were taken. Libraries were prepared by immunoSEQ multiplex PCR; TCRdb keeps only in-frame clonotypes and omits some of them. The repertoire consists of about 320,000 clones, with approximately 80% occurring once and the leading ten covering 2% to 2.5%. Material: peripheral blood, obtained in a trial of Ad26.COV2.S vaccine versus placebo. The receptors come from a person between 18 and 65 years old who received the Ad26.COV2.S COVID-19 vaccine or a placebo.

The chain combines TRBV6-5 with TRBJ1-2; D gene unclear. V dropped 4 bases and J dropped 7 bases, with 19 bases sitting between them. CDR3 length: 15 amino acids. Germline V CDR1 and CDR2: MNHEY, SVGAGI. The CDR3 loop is CASSLDAGPLVGYTF. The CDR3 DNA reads TGTGCCAGCAGTTTAGACGCCGGCCCCCTCGTTGGCTACACCTTC.

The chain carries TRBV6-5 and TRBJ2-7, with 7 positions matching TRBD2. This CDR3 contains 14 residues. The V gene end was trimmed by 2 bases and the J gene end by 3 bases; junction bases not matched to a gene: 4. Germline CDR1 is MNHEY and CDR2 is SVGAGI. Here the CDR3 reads CASSYLGTNYEQYF. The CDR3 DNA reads TGTGCCAGCAGTTACCTTGGGACTAACTACGAGCAGTACTTC.

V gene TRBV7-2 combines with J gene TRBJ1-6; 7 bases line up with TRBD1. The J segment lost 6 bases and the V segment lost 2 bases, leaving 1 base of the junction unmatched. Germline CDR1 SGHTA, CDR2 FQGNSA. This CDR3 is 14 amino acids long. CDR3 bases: TGTGCCAGCAGCTTAACAGGGGCTAATTCACCCCTCCACTTT. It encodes CASSLTGANSPLHF.

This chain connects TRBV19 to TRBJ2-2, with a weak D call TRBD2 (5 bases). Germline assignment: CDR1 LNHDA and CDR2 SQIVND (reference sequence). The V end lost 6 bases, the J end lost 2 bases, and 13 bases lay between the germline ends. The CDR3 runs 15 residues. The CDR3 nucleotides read TGTGCCAGTAGCCCGAGGGCGAGAAACACCGGGGAGCTGTTTTTT. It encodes CASSPRARNTGELFF. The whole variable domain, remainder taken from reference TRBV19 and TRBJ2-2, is DGGITQSPKYLFRKEGQNVTLSCEQNLNHDAMYWYRQDPGQGLRLIYYSQIVNDFQKGDIAEGYSVSREKKESFPLTVTSAQKNPTAFYLCASSPRARNTGELFFGEGSRLTVL.

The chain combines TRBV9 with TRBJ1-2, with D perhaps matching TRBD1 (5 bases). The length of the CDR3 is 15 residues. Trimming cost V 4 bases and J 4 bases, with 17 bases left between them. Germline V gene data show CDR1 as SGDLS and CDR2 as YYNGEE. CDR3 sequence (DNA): TGTGCCAGCAGCCCGAACGCAGGGTTTGGCTATGGCTACACCTTC. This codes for CASSPNAGFGYGYTF.

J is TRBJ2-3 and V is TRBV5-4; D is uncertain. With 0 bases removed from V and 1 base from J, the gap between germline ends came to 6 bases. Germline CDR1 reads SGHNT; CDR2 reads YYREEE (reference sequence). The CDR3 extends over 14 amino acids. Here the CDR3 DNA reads TGTGCCAGCAGCTTGGTGCACCGCACAGATACGCAGTATTTT. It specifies CASSLVHRTDTQYF.

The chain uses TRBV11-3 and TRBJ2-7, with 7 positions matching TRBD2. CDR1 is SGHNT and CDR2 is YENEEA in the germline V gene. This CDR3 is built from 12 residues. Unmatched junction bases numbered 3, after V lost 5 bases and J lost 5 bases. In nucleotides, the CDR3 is TGTGCCAGCAGCATTGGGGGGGACGAGCAGTACTTC. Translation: CASSIGGDEQYF.

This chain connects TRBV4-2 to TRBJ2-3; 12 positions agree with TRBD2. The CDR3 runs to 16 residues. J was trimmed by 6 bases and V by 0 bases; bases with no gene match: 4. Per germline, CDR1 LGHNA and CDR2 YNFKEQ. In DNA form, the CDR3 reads TGTGCCAGCAGCCAAGATTCTAGCGGGGGGGTCGATACGCAGTATTTT. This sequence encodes CASSQDSSGGVDTQYF.

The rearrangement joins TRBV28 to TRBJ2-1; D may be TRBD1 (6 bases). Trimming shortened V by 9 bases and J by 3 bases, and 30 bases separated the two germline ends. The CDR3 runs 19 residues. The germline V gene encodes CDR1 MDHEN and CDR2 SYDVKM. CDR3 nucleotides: TGTGCCAGTAAAGAAGATTCTCAGGGGCGACTTTATATCTACAATGAGCAGTTCTTC. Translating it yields CASKEDSQGRLYIYNEQFF. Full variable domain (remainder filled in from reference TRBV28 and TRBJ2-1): DVKVTQSSRYLVKRTGEKVFLECVQDMDHENMFWYRQDPGLGLRLIYFSYDVKMKEKGDIPEGYSVSREKKERFSLILESASTNQTSMYLCASKEDSQGRLYIYNEQFFGPGTRLTVL.

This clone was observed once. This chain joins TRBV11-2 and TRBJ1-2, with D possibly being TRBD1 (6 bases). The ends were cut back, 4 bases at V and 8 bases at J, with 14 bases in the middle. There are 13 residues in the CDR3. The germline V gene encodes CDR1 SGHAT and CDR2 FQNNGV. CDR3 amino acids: CASSSIRGGGYTF. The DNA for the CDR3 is TGTGCCAGCAGCTCGATCAGGGGTGGCGGCTACACCTTC.

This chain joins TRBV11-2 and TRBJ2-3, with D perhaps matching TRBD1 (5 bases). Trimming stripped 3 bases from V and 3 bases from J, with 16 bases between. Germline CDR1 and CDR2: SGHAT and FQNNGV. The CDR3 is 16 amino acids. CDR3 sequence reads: CASSFFGRVGTDTQYF. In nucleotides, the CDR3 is TGTGCCAGCAGCTTTTTCGGCAGGGTGGGTACAGATACGCAGTATTTT.

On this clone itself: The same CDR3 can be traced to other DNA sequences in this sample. As DNA, the CDR3 is TGTGCCAGCAGCGTAGGGACTAGCGGGGGCCTAGATGGTACGCAGTATTTT. Protein: CASSVGTSGGLDGTQYF. The V and J genes are TRBV9 and TRBJ2-3; 13 bases match TRBD2. This CDR3 has 17 amino acids. CDR1 and CDR2 from the germline V gene are SGDLS and YYNGEE. V lost 0 bases to trimming and J lost 8 bases; unmatched junction nucleotides: 9. The full variable domain, completed using reference TRBV9 and TRBJ2-3, is DSGVTQTPKHLITATGQRVTLRCSPRSGDLSVYWYQQSLDQGLQFLIQYYNGEERAKGNILERFSAQQFPDLHSELNLSSLELGDSALYFCASSVGTSGGLDGTQYFGPGTRLTVL.

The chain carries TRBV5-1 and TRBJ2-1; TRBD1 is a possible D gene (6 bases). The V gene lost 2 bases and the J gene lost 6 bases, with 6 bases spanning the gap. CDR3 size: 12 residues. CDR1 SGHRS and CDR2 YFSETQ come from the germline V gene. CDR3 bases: TGCGCCAGCAGCTTCAGGGGCAATGAGCAGTTCTTC. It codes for CASSFRGNEQFF.

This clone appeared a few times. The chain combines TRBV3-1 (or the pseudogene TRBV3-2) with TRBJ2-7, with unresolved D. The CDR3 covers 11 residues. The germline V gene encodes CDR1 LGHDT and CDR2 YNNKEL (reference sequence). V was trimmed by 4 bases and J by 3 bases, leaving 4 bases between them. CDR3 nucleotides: TGTGCCAGCAGCCTCCTCTACGAGCAGTACTTC. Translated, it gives CASSLLYEQYF.

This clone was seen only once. The CDR3: CATSREGGAYGYTF. In DNA form, the CDR3 reads TGTGCCACCAGCAGAGAAGGGGGGGCTTATGGCTACACCTTC. This chain connects TRBV15 to TRBJ1-2, with D possibly being TRBD1 (6 bases). CDR3 size: 14 residues. The germline CDR1 and CDR2 sequences are LNHNV and YYDKDF (reference sequence). With 0 bases removed from V and 5 bases from J, the gap between germline ends came to 10 bases.

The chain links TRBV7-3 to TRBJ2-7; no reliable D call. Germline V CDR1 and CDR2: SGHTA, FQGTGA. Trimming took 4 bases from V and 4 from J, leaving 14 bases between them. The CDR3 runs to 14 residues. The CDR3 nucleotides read TGTGCCAGCAGCTCATTTTCAGGCCCTTACGAGCAGTACTTC. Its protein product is CASSSFSGPYEQYF.

The chain's CDR3 is CASSLSGFSSTDTQYF. In nucleotides, the CDR3 is TGTGCCAGCAGCTTGTCGGGATTCTCTAGCACAGATACGCAGTATTTT. The V gene is TRBV11-3, the J gene TRBJ2-3; possible D gene TRBD2, 5 bases. Germline values: CDR1 SGHNT, CDR2 YENEEA. V lost 3 bases, J lost 0 bases, and 13 bases lay in between. CDR3 length: 16 residues.

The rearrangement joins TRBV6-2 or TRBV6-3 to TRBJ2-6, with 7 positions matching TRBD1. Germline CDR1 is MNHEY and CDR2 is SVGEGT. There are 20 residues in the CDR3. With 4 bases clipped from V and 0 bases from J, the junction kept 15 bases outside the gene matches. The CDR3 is CASSLLGQQTPYSGANVLTF. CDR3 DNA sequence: TGTGCCAGCAGTTTGCTGGGACAGCAAACACCCTACTCTGGGGCCAACGTCCTGACTTTC.

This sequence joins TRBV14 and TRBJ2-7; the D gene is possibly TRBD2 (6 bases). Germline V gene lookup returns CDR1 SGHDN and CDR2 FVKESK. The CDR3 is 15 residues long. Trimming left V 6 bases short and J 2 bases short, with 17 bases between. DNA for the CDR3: TGTGCCAGCAGTAGATGGCGGGGAACCCCCTACGAGCAGTACTTC. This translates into CASSRWRGTPYEQYF. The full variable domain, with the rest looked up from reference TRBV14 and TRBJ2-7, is EAGVTQFPSHSVIEKGQTVTLRCDPISGHDNLYWYRRVMGKEIKFLLHFVKESKQDESGMPNNRFLAERTGGTYSTLKVQPAELEDSGVYFCASSRWRGTPYEQYFGPGTRLTVT.

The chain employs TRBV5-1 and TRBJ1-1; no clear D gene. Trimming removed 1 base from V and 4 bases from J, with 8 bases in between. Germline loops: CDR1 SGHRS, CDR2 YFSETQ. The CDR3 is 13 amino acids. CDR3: CASSLILGTEAFF. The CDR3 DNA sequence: TGCGCCAGCAGCTTGATATTGGGCACTGAAGCTTTCTTT.

The CDR3 DNA is TGTGCCAGCAGCCTCCGTAGCCCAGCGGGGACCCGCACAGATACGCAGTATTTT. Protein: CASSLRSPAGTRTDTQYF. The rearrangement uses TRBV3-1 (or the pseudogene TRBV3-2) and TRBJ2-3; TRBD2 matches 7 bases. This CDR3 has 18 amino acids. V was clipped by 4 bases and J by 1 base; unmatched bases: 14. The germline V gene encodes CDR1 LGHDT and CDR2 YNNKEL (reference sequence).

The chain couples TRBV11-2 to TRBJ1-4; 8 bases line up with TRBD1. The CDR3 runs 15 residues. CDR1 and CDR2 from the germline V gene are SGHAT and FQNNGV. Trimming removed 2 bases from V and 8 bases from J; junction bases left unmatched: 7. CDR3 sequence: CASSLTGGAGEKLFF. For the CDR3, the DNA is TGTGCCAGCAGCTTAACAGGGGGAGCGGGAGAAAAACTGTTTTTT.

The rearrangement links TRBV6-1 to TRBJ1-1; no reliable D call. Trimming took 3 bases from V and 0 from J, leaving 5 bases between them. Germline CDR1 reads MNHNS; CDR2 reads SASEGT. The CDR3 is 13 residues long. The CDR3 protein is CASSDEMNTEAFF. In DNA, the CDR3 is TGTGCCAGCAGTGACGAGATGAACACTGAAGCTTTCTTT.

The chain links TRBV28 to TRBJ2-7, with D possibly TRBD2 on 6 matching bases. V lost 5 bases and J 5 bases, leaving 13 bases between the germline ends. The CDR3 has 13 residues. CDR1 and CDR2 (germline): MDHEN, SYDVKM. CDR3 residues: CASSGGWIHEQYF. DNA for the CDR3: TGTGCCAGCAGTGGGGGGTGGATCCACGAGCAGTACTTC.

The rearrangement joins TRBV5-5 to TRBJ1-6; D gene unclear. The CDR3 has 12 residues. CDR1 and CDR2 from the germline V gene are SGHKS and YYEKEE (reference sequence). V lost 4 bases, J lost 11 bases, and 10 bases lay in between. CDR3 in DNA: TGTGCCAGCAGCAATGACTTAGCACCCCTCCACTTT. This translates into CASSNDLAPLHF.

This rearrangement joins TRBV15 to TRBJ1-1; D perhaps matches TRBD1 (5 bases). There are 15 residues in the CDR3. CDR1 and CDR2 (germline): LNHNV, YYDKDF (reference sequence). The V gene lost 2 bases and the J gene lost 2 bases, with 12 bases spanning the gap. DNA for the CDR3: TGTGCCACCAGCAGATCCGACAGTAGCAACACTGAAGCTTTCTTT. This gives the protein CATSRSDSSNTEAFF. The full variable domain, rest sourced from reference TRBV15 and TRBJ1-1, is DAMVIQNPRYQVTQFGKPVTLSCSQTLNHNVMYWYQQKSSQAPKLLFHYYDKDFNNEADTPDNFQSRRPNTSFCFLDIRSPGLGDTAMYLCATSRSDSSNTEAFFGQGTRLTVV.

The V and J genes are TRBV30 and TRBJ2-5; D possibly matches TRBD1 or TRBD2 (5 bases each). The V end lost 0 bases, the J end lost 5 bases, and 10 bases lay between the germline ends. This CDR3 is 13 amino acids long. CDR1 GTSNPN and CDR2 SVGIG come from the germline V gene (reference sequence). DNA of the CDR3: TGTGCCTGGAGTGTCGGGACGTGGGAGACCCAGTACTTC. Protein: CAWSVGTWETQYF.

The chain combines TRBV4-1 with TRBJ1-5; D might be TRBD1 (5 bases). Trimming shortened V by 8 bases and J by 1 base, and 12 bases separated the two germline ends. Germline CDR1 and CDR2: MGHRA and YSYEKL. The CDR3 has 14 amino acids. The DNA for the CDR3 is TGCGCCAGCGGAGGCCGGGACAGCAATCAGCCCCAGCATTTT. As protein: CASGGRDSNQPQHF.